This T cell receptor beta chain was recovered during a study of T cell responses to AZD1222 COVID-19 vaccine. Notes on the study in general: Variant regions that are unmutated are reportedly the target of nearly half of spike-specific TCRs. Researchers report vaccine-associated CD4 TCRs spanning spike, with dominance at 160-218 and 743-854.

This CDR3 contains 15 residues. The germline V gene encodes CDR1 MGHDK and CDR2 SYGVNS. The V end lost 1 base, the J end lost 2 bases, and 12 bases lay between the germline ends. TCRdb keeps only in-frame clones here, not all; method: immunoSEQ multiplex PCR. The table shows roughly 77,000 clones, with more than 90% occurring only once. About this clone itself: Antigen: not known.

V gene TRBV25-1 combines with J gene TRBJ2-7; D is possibly TRBD2 (5 bases). The sequences come from peripheral blood, collected on day 0 of AZD1222 vaccination. The receptor's source is an adult in good health. The DNA for the CDR3 is TGTGCCAGCAGTGAATGGGGTAGCGCGCCCTACGAGCAGTACTTC. Its protein product is CASSEWGSAPYEQYF.